Listed below are T cell receptor beta chains from one sample, sequenced in a study of T cells in Graves' hyperthyroidism and ophthalmopathy. Via MiXCR, TCRdb re-called the multiplex PCR reads, giving one row per CDR3 protein. Of 350,000 to 400,000 distinct CDR3 sequences in the sample, roughly 18% were seen once. Sequencing used blood. Receptors originate from a man younger than 30 with Graves' ophthalmopathy. Both conserved end residues are part of each CDR3. Fields, in order: V gene, J gene, D gene, CDR3 length, clone size, CDR3 protein, CDR3 DNA. D genes are given only for firm matches. A clone size is listed for some rows: how often the clone was seen (once, few, many), or a class if it is expanded.

V gene: TRBV20-1; J gene: TRBJ2-3; D gene: NA; CDR3 length: 11; clone size: many; CDR3 protein: CSASGADTQYF; CDR3 DNA: TGCAGTGCATCAGGGGCAGATACGCAGTATTTT
V gene: TRBV12-5; J gene: TRBJ2-1; D gene: NA; CDR3 length: 12; clone size: NA; CDR3 protein: CASASGVNEQFF; CDR3 DNA: TGTGCTAGTGCCTCAGGGGTTAATGAGCAGTTCTTC
V gene: TRBV18; J gene: TRBJ2-3; D gene: NA; CDR3 length: 13; clone size: many; CDR3 protein: CASSPGITDTQYF; CDR3 DNA: TGTGCCAGCTCACCAGGAATCACAGATACGCAGTATTTT
V gene: TRBV4-2; J gene: TRBJ2-1; D gene: NA; CDR3 length: 17; clone size: few; CDR3 protein: CASSQDVAVDSYNEQFF; CDR3 DNA: TGTGCCAGCAGCCAAGACGTTGCGGTAGACTCCTACAATGAGCAGTTCTTC
V gene: TRBV11-3; J gene: TRBJ1-1; D gene: NA; CDR3 length: 16; clone size: many; CDR3 protein: CASSLGSGHLRTEAFF; CDR3 DNA: TGTGCCAGCAGCTTAGGGTCGGGACACCTCCGCACTGAAGCTTTCTTT
V gene: TRBV7-3; J gene: TRBJ2-1; D gene: NA; CDR3 length: 15; clone size: many; CDR3 protein: CASSLMGGTYNEQFF; CDR3 DNA: TGTGCCAGCAGCTTAATGGGGGGGACATACAATGAGCAGTTCTTC
V gene: TRBV16; J gene: TRBJ1-2; D gene: NA; CDR3 length: 14; clone size: NA; CDR3 protein: CASSHNDGAYGYTF; CDR3 DNA: TGTGCCAGCAGCCACAACGATGGGGCCTATGGCTACACCTTC
V gene: TRBV4-2; J gene: TRBJ2-7; D gene: TRBD2; CDR3 length: 15; clone size: NA; CDR3 protein: CASSQEAAGAWEQYF; CDR3 DNA: TGTGCCAGCAGCCAAGAGGCAGCGGGGGCATGGGAGCAGTACTTC
V gene: TRBV9; J gene: TRBJ1-1; D gene: NA; CDR3 length: 13; clone size: many; CDR3 protein: CASSAGGWTEAFF; CDR3 DNA: TGTGCCAGCTCGGCGGGAGGGTGGACTGAAGCTTTCTTT
V gene: TRBV6-1; J gene: TRBJ2-7; D gene: NA; CDR3 length: 14; clone size: many; CDR3 protein: CASSFKTGHYEQYF; CDR3 DNA: TGTGCCAGCAGCTTCAAGACAGGACACTACGAGCAGTACTTC
V gene: TRBV6-2/TRBV6-3; J gene: TRBJ2-2; D gene: NA; CDR3 length: 16; clone size: many; CDR3 protein: CASSYWDHRPTGELFF; CDR3 DNA: TGTGCCAGCAGTTATTGGGATCACCGTCCCACCGGGGAGCTGTTTTTT
V gene: TRBV5-1; J gene: TRBJ1-1; D gene: NA; CDR3 length: 13; clone size: many; CDR3 protein: CASSWEGGSEAFF; CDR3 DNA: TGCGCCAGCAGCTGGGAGGGGGGGAGTGAAGCTTTCTTT
V gene: TRBV20-1; J gene: TRBJ1-6; D gene: TRBD1; CDR3 length: 13; clone size: NA; CDR3 protein: CSAPGQGRSPLHF; CDR3 DNA: TGCAGTGCTCCCGGACAGGGCCGGTCGCCCCTCCACTTT
V gene: TRBV6-1; J gene: TRBJ1-2; D gene: TRBD1; CDR3 length: 14; clone size: many; CDR3 protein: CASTIGQGTYGYTF; CDR3 DNA: TGTGCCAGCACCATTGGACAGGGGACCTATGGCTACACCTTC
V gene: TRBV7-9; J gene: TRBJ1-4; D gene: TRBD1; CDR3 length: 14; clone size: few; CDR3 protein: CASSSSGGSEKLFF; CDR3 DNA: TGTGCCAGCAGCTCGTCAGGGGGTAGTGAAAAACTGTTTTTT
V gene: TRBV10-3; J gene: TRBJ2-1; D gene: NA; CDR3 length: 15; clone size: NA; CDR3 protein: CAIRGGMSSYNEQFF; CDR3 DNA: TGTGCCATCAGGGGTGGGATGAGCTCCTACAATGAGCAGTTCTTC
V gene: TRBV6-1; J gene: TRBJ2-3; D gene: NA; CDR3 length: 15; clone size: few; CDR3 protein: CASSEEQFSTDTQYF; CDR3 DNA: TGTGCCAGCAGTGAAGAACAGTTTAGCACAGATACGCAGTATTTT
V gene: TRBV12-3/TRBV12-4; J gene: TRBJ2-1; D gene: TRBD2; CDR3 length: 16; clone size: many; CDR3 protein: CASSKSTSGGYNEQFF; CDR3 DNA: TGTGCCAGCAGTAAATCGACTAGCGGGGGGTACAATGAGCAGTTCTTC
V gene: TRBV28; J gene: TRBJ2-7; D gene: TRBD1; CDR3 length: 15; clone size: once; CDR3 protein: CASSAPGQGSYEQYF; CDR3 DNA: TGTGCCAGCAGTGCCCCGGGACAGGGATCCTACGAGCAGTACTTC
V gene: TRBV13; J gene: TRBJ2-1; D gene: NA; CDR3 length: 17; clone size: many; CDR3 protein: CASSLNGAVPIYNEQFF; CDR3 DNA: TGTGCCAGCAGCCTCAACGGCGCGGTTCCTATCTACAATGAGCAGTTCTTC
V gene: TRBV20-1; J gene: TRBJ1-2; D gene: NA; CDR3 length: 8; clone size: few; CDR3 protein: CSPYGYTF; CDR3 DNA: TGCAGTCCCTATGGCTACACCTTC
V gene: TRBV28; J gene: TRBJ1-1; D gene: NA; CDR3 length: 13; clone size: NA; CDR3 protein: CATRGGQYTEAFF; CDR3 DNA: TGTGCCACCCGTGGGGGGCAGTACACTGAAGCTTTCTTT
V gene: TRBV5-6; J gene: TRBJ1-4; D gene: NA; CDR3 length: 18; clone size: few; CDR3 protein: CASSLLEGSSPTNEKLFF; CDR3 DNA: TGTGCCAGCAGCTTATTGGAGGGTAGCTCCCCAACTAATGAAAAACTGTTTTTT
V gene: TRBV20-1; J gene: TRBJ2-3; D gene: NA; CDR3 length: 15; clone size: NA; CDR3 protein: CSAHTVAGRPDTQYF; CDR3 DNA: TGCAGTGCCCATACCGTCGCAGGGAGGCCAGATACGCAGTATTTT